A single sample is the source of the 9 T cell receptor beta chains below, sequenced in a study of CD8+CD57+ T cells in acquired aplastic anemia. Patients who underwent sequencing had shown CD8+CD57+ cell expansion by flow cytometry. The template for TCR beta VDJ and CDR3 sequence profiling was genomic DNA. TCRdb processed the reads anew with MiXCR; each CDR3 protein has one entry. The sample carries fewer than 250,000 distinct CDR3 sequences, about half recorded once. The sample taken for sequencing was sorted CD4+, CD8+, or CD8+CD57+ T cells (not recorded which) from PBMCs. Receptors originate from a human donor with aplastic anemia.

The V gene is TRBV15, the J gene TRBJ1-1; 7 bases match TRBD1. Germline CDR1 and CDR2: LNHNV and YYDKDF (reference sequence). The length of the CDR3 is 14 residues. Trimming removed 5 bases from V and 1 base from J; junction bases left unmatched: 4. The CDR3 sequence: CATSLGQPNTEAFF. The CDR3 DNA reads TGTGCCACCAGCTTGGGACAGCCGAACACTGAAGCTTTCTTT.

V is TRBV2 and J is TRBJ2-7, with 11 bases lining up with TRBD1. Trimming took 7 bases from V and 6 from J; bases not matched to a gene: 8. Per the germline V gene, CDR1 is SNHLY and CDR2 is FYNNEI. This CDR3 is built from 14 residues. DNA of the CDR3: TGTGCCAGCATCACGGGACAGGGGGGCGTCGAGCAGTACTTC. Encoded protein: CASITGQGGVEQYF.

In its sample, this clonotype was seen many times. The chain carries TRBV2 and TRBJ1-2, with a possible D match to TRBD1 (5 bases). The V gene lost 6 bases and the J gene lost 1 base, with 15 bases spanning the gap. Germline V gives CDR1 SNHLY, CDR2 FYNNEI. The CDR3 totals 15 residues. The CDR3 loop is CASRATGTVNYGYTF. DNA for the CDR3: TGTGCCAGCAGAGCAACCGGGACGGTTAACTATGGCTACACCTTC. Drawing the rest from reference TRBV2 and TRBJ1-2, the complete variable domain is EPEVTQTPSHQVTQMGQEVILRCVPISNHLYFYWYRQILGQKVEFLVSFYNNEISEKSEIFDDQFSVERPDGSNFTLKIRSTKLEDSAMYFCASRATGTVNYGYTFGSGTRLTVV.

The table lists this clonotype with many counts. CDR3 amino acids: CASTAGTGGENNQPQHF. The CDR3 nucleotides read TGTGCCAGTACCGCCGGGACAGGGGGCGAGAACAATCAGCCCCAGCATTTT. The rearrangement links TRBV19 to TRBJ1-5; 12 bases are a match to TRBD1. J lost 3 bases, V lost 7 bases, and 10 bases had no gene match. Germline CDR1 is LNHDA and CDR2 is SQIVND (reference sequence). CDR3 size: 17 residues.

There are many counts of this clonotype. The CDR3 sequence: CSASVKFSTDTQYF. CDR3 nucleotide sequence: TGCAGTGCTAGTGTTAAGTTTTCCACAGATACGCAGTATTTT. V usage is TRBV20-1 and J usage is TRBJ2-3; D is unclear. The CDR3 loop spans 14 amino acids. Germline assignment: CDR1 DFQATT and CDR2 SNEGSKA (reference sequence). Trimming cost V 3 bases and J 2 bases, with 12 bases left between them.

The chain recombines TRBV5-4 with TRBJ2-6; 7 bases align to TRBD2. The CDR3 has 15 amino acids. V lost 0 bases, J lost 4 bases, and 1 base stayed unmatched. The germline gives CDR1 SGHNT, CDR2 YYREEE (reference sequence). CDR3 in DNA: TGTGCCAGCAGCTTGGGGGGGGGGGGGGCCAACGTCCTGACTTTC. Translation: CASSLGGGGANVLTF.

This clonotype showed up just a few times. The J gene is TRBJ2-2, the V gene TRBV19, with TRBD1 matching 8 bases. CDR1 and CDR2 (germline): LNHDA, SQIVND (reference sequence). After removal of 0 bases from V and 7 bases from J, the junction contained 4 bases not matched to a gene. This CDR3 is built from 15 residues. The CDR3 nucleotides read TGTGCCAGTAGTATAGATGGACAGGGTCACGGGGAGCTGTTTTTT. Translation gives CASSIDGQGHGELFF.

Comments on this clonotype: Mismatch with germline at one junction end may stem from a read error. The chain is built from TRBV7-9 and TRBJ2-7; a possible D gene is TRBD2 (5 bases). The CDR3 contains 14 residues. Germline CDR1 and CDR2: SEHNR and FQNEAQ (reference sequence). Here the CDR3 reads CASSLPRDSGELYF. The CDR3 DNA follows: TGTGCCAGCAGCTTACCCCGGGATTCCGGGGAGCTGTACTTC. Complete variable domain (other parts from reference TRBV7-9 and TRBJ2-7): DTGVSQNPRHKITKRGQNVTFRCDPISEHNRLYWYRQTLGQGPEFLTYFQNEAQLEKSRLLSDRFSAERPKGSFSTLEIQRTEQGDSAMYLCASSLPRDSGELYFGPGTRLTVT.

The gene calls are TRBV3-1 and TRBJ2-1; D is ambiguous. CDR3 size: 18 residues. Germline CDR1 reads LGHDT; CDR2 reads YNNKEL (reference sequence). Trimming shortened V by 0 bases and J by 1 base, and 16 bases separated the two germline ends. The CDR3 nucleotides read TGTGCCAGCAGCCAAGATTGGCCCAGAGGTACTTCCTACAATGAGCAGTTCTTC. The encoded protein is CASSQDWPRGTSYNEQFF.